This T cell receptor beta chain originates from a study of graft-versus-host responses after intestinal transplantation. Study-wide points: Peak circulating GvH clone levels tracked with early post-transplant HvG declines.

Assay used: immunoSEQ multiplex PCR; TCRdb lists only in-frame clones, some missing. The sample carries almost 55,000 clones, roughly nine tenths recorded once. Comments on this clone: The target antigen is unknown.

The germline V gene encodes CDR1 SEHNR and CDR2 FQNEAQ (reference sequence). The CDR3 covers 12 residues. Trimming left V 5 bases short and J 8 bases short, with 10 bases between. V and J are TRBV7-9 and TRBJ2-1; possibly TRBD2 for D (6 bases). Sequencing used PBMCs, obtained roughly 660 days after intestinal transplant. This clonotype was obtained from a human patient who received an intestinal transplant, so some T cells may come from the graft donor. The CDR3 here is CASSQASDEQFF. The DNA of the CDR3 is TGTGCCAGCAGCCAAGCTAGCGATGAGCAGTTCTTC.